Below are 28 T cell receptor beta chains sequenced from a single sample in a study of cytomegalovirus exposure and HLA in healthy donors. Profiled with immunoSEQ multiplex PCR; TCRdb holds only in-frame clones, not every one. The sample lists 200,000 to 250,000 clones, 65% to 85% occurring once. Sequencing was carried out using PBMCs. The receptors were gathered from a woman under 40 in good health and CMV-seropositive.

This clone was recorded a few times. This chain connects TRBV5-5 to TRBJ1-2, with TRBD1 matching over 7 bases. The germline CDR1 and CDR2 sequences are SGHKS and YYEKEE (reference sequence). The V segment lost 6 bases and the J segment 8 bases; nucleotides outside the gene matches: 16. The CDR3 consists of 15 residues. This chain's CDR3 is CASTRDTGTVSGYTF. CDR3 sequence (DNA): TGTGCCAGCACCAGAGACACCGGGACAGTGAGCGGCTACACCTTC.

The chain couples TRBV18 to TRBJ1-1; D remains ambiguous. V was trimmed by 3 bases and J by 1 base, leaving 15 bases between them. CDR3 length: 16 amino acids. The germline gives CDR1 KGHSH, CDR2 LQKENI. The CDR3 reads CASSPRELDANTEAFF. In DNA, the CDR3 is TGTGCCAGCTCACCGCGCGAGTTAGATGCGAACACTGAAGCTTTCTTT.

The gene calls are TRBV10-3 and TRBJ2-1, with D possibly TRBD1 on 7 matching bases. This CDR3 is 13 amino acids long. CDR1 is ENHRY and CDR2 is SYGVKD in the germline V gene. The ends were cut back, 11 bases at V and 4 bases at J, with 15 bases in the middle. CDR3 in amino acids: CAARDREYNEQFF. The CDR3 DNA follows: TGTGCCGCGCGGGACAGAGAGTACAATGAGCAGTTCTTC.

The rearrangement links TRBV27 to TRBJ2-7, with D possibly matching TRBD1 (5 bases). CDR1 MNHEY and CDR2 SMNVEV come from the germline V gene (reference sequence). Trimming pared 2 bases from V and 7 bases from J, leaving 18 bases between. The length of the CDR3 is 15 residues. CDR3 in amino acids: CASSLGRTWGLEQYF. The CDR3 DNA is TGTGCCAGCAGTTTAGGCCGGACCTGGGGCTTGGAGCAGTACTTC.

A note on this clone: Other DNA sequences in the same sample also yield this CDR3. CDR3: CSVEGTGGRYEQYF. CDR3 bases: TGCAGCGTTGAGGGGACAGGGGGACGCTACGAGCAGTACTTC. This chain uses TRBV29-1 with TRBJ2-7; 11 bases line up with TRBD1. This CDR3 region has 14 residues. Germline lookup yields CDR1 SQVTM and CDR2 ANQGSEA. With 3 bases clipped from V and 3 bases from J, the junction kept 4 bases outside the gene matches.

The chain joins TRBV19 to TRBJ1-1; TRBD1 matches 7 bases. Trimming at V came to 7 bases and at J to 1 base, leaving 6 bases not matched to a gene. Germline V lookup: CDR1 LNHDA, CDR2 SQIVND (reference sequence). The CDR3 is 14 residues long. Written as DNA, the CDR3 is TGTGCCAGTATGGACAGGACGACGAACACTGAAGCTTTCTTT. This codes for CASMDRTTNTEAFF. Looking up the rest from reference TRBV19 and TRBJ1-1 gives the full variable domain: DGGITQSPKYLFRKEGQNVTLSCEQNLNHDAMYWYRQDPGQGLRLIYYSQIVNDFQKGDIAEGYSVSREKKESFPLTVTSAQKNPTAFYLCASMDRTTNTEAFFGQGTRLTVV.

The CDR3 DNA is TGCAGCGTTGAAGATGGGACAGGGGCTAACTATGGCTACACCTTC. It encodes CSVEDGTGANYGYTF. This chain uses TRBV29-1 with TRBJ1-2; TRBD1 matches 10 bases. Germline values: CDR1 SQVTM, CDR2 ANQGSEA. Unmatched junction bases numbered 1, after V lost 0 bases and J lost 0 bases. CDR3 length equals 15 residues.

The V and J genes are TRBV7-2 and TRBJ2-3, with a tentative D call TRBD2 (6 bases). Between the trimmed V and J ends, which lost 3 bases and 3 bases, there was a span of 13 bases. CDR1 is SGHTA and CDR2 is FQGNSA in the germline V gene. The CDR3 consists of 15 residues. The CDR3 bases are TGTGCCAGCAGCTTTGATAGCGGAGTTACAGATACGCAGTATTTT. Protein: CASSFDSGVTDTQYF.

This clone was counted only a few times. The chain employs TRBV28 and TRBJ1-4, with 9 bases matching TRBD1. The CDR3 is 15 amino acids. V shed 10 bases, J shed 5 bases, and the junction held 11 bases outside the gene matches. Germline-derived CDR1 and CDR2 are MDHEN and SYDVKM. The CDR3 DNA is TGTGCCACCGATACAGGGGGCTACATGAATGAAAAACTGTTTTTT. Amino acid sequence: CATDTGGYMNEKLFF.

This chain connects TRBV15 to TRBJ2-1; 11 nucleotides align to TRBD2. Germline CDR1 and CDR2: LNHNV and YYDKDF (reference sequence). V was clipped by 1 base and J by 9 bases; unmatched bases: 8. The CDR3 covers 16 residues. The CDR3 DNA reads as TGTGCCACCAGCAGAGGTAGCGGGAGGGCCGTTAGTGAGCAGTTCTTC. Protein sequence: CATSRGSGRAVSEQFF.

The genes are TRBV6-5 and TRBJ1-1, with TRBD1 identical over 7 bases. V dropped 6 bases and J dropped 1; count of bases not matched to a gene: 5. The germline CDR1 and CDR2 sequences are MNHEY and SVGAGI. The CDR3 has 14 residues. The CDR3 coding sequence is TGTGCCAGCAGGAGGGGGACAGCGAACACTGAAGCTTTCTTT. Translation gives CASRRGTANTEAFF.

The chain has TRBV10-3 and TRBJ2-3; 8 nucleotides agree with TRBD2. The V segment lost 6 bases and the J segment 0 bases; nucleotides outside the gene matches: 11. CDR1 ENHRY and CDR2 SYGVKD come from the germline V gene. The CDR3 extends over 17 amino acids. In DNA form, the CDR3 reads TGTGCCATCAGGGATACTAGCGGAGGTGCTAGCACAGATACGCAGTATTTT. Its protein is CAIRDTSGGASTDTQYF.

This chain connects TRBV12-5 to TRBJ2-1; D call uncertain. The CDR3 spans 16 residues. Trimming stripped 0 bases from V and 8 bases from J, with 17 bases between. CDR1 LGHNT and CDR2 FRNRAP come from the germline V gene. CDR3 bases: TGTGCTAGTGGTTTGGTGCGCGACAAGACTGGGGATGAGCAGTTCTTC. Amino acids: CASGLVRDKTGDEQFF.

The chain recombines TRBV2 with TRBJ2-3; 8 nucleotides agree with TRBD2. This CDR3 has 14 amino acids. V shed 7 bases, J shed 6 bases, and the junction held 9 bases outside the gene matches. The V gene's germline CDR1 is SNHLY and CDR2 FYNNEI. The chain's CDR3 is CASNGGRSRDTQYF. In nucleotides, the CDR3 is TGTGCCAGCAATGGCGGGAGGAGCCGGGATACGCAGTATTTT.

This clone was seen more than once but under ten times. The CDR3 sequence: CASSFRLAGGEQYF. In nucleotides, the CDR3 is TGTGCCAGCAGCTTCCGCCTAGCGGGCGGCGAGCAGTACTTC. The chain combines TRBV5-4 with TRBJ2-7; 8 bases are shared with TRBD2. This CDR3 contains 14 residues. Germline loops: CDR1 SGHNT, CDR2 YYREEE (reference sequence). J gave up 6 bases and V 2 bases, and 7 bases lay outside the gene matches.

Only one count was recorded for this clone. This chain connects TRBV7-2 to TRBJ2-2; no clear D gene. V shed 6 bases and J shed 4 bases, with 12 bases lying between them. The germline gives CDR1 SGHTA, CDR2 FQGNSA. This CDR3 region has 14 residues. In DNA form, the CDR3 reads TGTGCCAGCAGAGTGTACAAGATCACCGGGGAGCTGTTTTTT. The encoded protein is CASRVYKITGELFF.

CDR3 residues: CASSSWTGEGNEQFF. CDR3 nucleotide sequence: TGTGCCAGCAGCTCTTGGACAGGGGAGGGGAATGAGCAGTTCTTC. The chain uses TRBV7-9 and TRBJ2-1, with 9 bases aligning to TRBD1. V lost 4 bases, J lost 7 bases, and 8 bases stayed unmatched. The CDR3 has 15 residues. The V gene's germline CDR1 is SEHNR and CDR2 FQNEAQ (reference sequence). The full variable domain, its missing parts supplied by reference TRBV7-9 and TRBJ2-1, is DTGVSQNPRHKITKRGQNVTFRCDPISEHNRLYWYRQTLGQGPEFLTYFQNEAQLEKSRLLSDRFSAERPKGSFSTLEIQRTEQGDSAMYLCASSSWTGEGNEQFFGPGTRLTVL.

The chain employs TRBV6-4 and TRBJ1-2, with a weak D call TRBD1 (5 bases). The CDR3 spans 15 residues. CDR1 MRHNA and CDR2 SNTAGT come from the germline V gene. V dropped 0 bases and J dropped 4 bases, with 12 bases sitting between them. The CDR3 loop is CASSDSGGGSYGYTF. CDR3 bases: TGTGCCAGCAGTGACTCGGGGGGAGGCTCCTATGGCTACACCTTC.

The chain combines TRBV7-3 with TRBJ2-1, with 7 bases identical to TRBD1. The CDR3 is 16 amino acids. Germline values: CDR1 SGHTA, CDR2 FQGTGA. J gave up 2 bases and V 6 bases, and 10 bases lay outside the gene matches. The CDR3: CASSRDSSPTYNEQFF. The CDR3 bases are TGTGCCAGCAGTAGGGACAGTTCCCCGACCTACAATGAGCAGTTCTTC.

The rearrangement joins TRBV29-1 to TRBJ1-5; TRBD1 might be the D (6 bases). CDR3 length: 13 residues. Germline lookup yields CDR1 SQVTM and CDR2 ANQGSEA. Between the trimmed V and J ends, which lost 6 bases and 2 bases, there was a span of 11 bases. CDR3 in DNA: TGCAGCGTAGTGACAGGAGGCAATCAGCCCCAGCATTTT. This codes for CSVVTGGNQPQHF.

CDR3 coding DNA: TGTGCCAGCAGCCTGGGGATCGGGGAGCTGTTTTTT. It is translated as CASSLGIGELFF. The chain joins TRBV11-3 to TRBJ2-2; D is ambiguous. V was pared by 5 bases and J by 7 bases, with 8 bases between. Germline V CDR1 and CDR2: SGHNT, YENEEA. The CDR3 extends over 12 amino acids.

The genes are TRBV6-5 and TRBJ2-1, with 13 bases that match TRBD2. This CDR3 has 16 amino acids. Germline V CDR1 and CDR2: MNHEY, SVGAGI. Trimming at V came to 2 bases and at J to 8 bases, leaving 6 bases not matched to a gene. DNA of the CDR3: TGTGCCAGCAGTTACGGAGGACTAGCGGGAGCGGATGAGCAGTTCTTC. This translates into CASSYGGLAGADEQFF.

The V call is TRBV30, the J call TRBJ2-1; 7 bases are shared with TRBD1. Per the germline V gene, CDR1 is GTSNPN and CDR2 is SVGIG (reference sequence). V lost 3 bases to trimming and J lost 8 bases; unmatched junction nucleotides: 4. The length of the CDR3 is 12 residues. Here the CDR3 reads CAWRQGKDEQFF. For the CDR3, the DNA is TGTGCCTGGAGACAGGGGAAGGATGAGCAGTTCTTC.

The chain couples TRBV6-1 to TRBJ1-3, with D possibly being TRBD1 (6 bases). In germline, CDR1 is MNHNS, CDR2 SASEGT. The CDR3 is made up of 14 amino acids. The germline V and J ends were trimmed by 4 bases and 2 bases, with 9 bases remaining between them. The CDR3 loop reads CASSAGTPGNTIYF. The CDR3 coding sequence is TGTGCCAGCAGTGCCGGGACACCTGGAAACACCATATATTTT.

This chain joins TRBV9 and TRBJ2-4, with 7 bases fitting TRBD2. The V segment lost 4 bases and the J segment 1 base; nucleotides outside the gene matches: 2. This CDR3 has 14 amino acids. Germline CDR1 SGDLS, CDR2 YYNGEE. CDR3 coding DNA: TGTGCCAGCAGCTCGCGGGAGGCCAAAAACATTCAGTACTTC. As protein: CASSSREAKNIQYF.

The rearrangement joins TRBV4-2 to TRBJ2-7, with 8 bases aligning to TRBD1. The CDR3 length is 16 residues. V trimming: 4 bases; J trimming: 4 bases; junction bases outside the gene matches: 12. CDR1 LGHNA and CDR2 YNFKEQ come from the germline V gene. The CDR3 DNA is TGTGCCAGCAGCCCCTCCGGGACAGGTGGTAGGTACGAGCAGTACTTC. This gives the protein CASSPSGTGGRYEQYF.

The V gene is TRBV27, the J gene TRBJ1-1; D perhaps matches TRBD1 (6 bases). This CDR3 comprises 15 residues. V was trimmed by 8 bases and J by 10 bases, leaving 26 bases between them. Germline V CDR1 and CDR2: MNHEY, SMNVEV (reference sequence). CDR3 DNA sequence: TGTGCCAGCTCCCCAGCGGGGGGCAATCGGCAGCGAGCTTTCTTT. This encodes CASSPAGGNRQRAFF.

The chain uses TRBV11-2 and TRBJ2-5; 9 nucleotides align to TRBD2. This CDR3 has 17 residues. The V segment lost 1 base and the J segment 1 base; nucleotides outside the gene matches: 7. CDR1 and CDR2 (germline): SGHAT, FQNNGV. In DNA form, the CDR3 reads TGTGCCAGCAGCTTAGGGTGGCTAGCGGGGTCCCAAGAGACCCAGTACTTC. As protein: CASSLGWLAGSQETQYF.